The sequence of this T cell receptor beta chain was determined in a study of identical twins. V shed 1 base and J 4 bases; nucleotides not matched to a gene: 5. Per germline, CDR1 MNHNS and CDR2 SASEGT. This CDR3 is built from 15 residues. TCRdb ran MiXCR on the 5' RACE reads and lists one entry per CDR3 protein. The sample records around 490,000 distinct CDR3 sequences, approximately 20% being singletons. In its sample, this clonotype was seen a few times. Its antigen is not identified. Study findings and constraints: A partial confounding effect on zero-insertion analyses could come from invariant MAIT and iNKT cells. Fewer insertions marked abundant cord blood beta clonotypes; young adult naive trended weakly, memory not at all.

The sample was also reused in another study, on yellow fever vaccine responses in identical twins. As reported in that work: Twins' vaccine T cell responses reportedly seemed partly convergent and partly personalized.

This TCR came from a woman aged 18-29 years in good health. Source material: CD4+ T cells sorted from blood. V gene TRBV6-1 combines with J gene TRBJ2-7; 9 nucleotides match TRBD2. Here the CDR3 DNA reads TGTGCCAGCAGTGAAGACACTAGCGGGCCTTACGAGCAGTACTTC. It codes for CASSEDTSGPYEQYF.